The clone carrying this TCR beta chain was seen repeatedly, ten times or more. What it binds is unknown. CDR1 is SGHAT and CDR2 is FQDESV in the germline V gene (reference sequence). The V and J ends lost 7 bases and 0 bases respectively, with 10 bases between them. The CDR3 sequence is 14 residues long. The study left out patients who had uncontrolled infection, other autoimmune disease, pregnancy or lactation. RNA transcripts provided the source from which TCR beta CDR3 regions were amplified. The study used the HTBI primer set for a first-round RT-PCR of the TCR CDR3. TCRdb called the multiplex PCR reads again in MiXCR, with one record for every CDR3 protein. The data hold about 420,000 distinct CDR3 sequences, with roughly 13% observed a single time. This specimen comes from a study of T cells in Graves' hyperthyroidism and ophthalmopathy. Study findings and constraints: Most thyroid clonotypes with frequency above 0.001 were detected in blood.

This receptor was identified in a woman aged 18-29 years with Graves' hyperthyroidism. This chain joins TRBV11-1 and TRBJ2-1; D ambiguous. Sequencing was performed on blood. The DNA of the CDR3 is TGTGCCAGCACTCCTTCCAGCTCCTACAATGAGCAGTTCTTC. This codes for CASTPSSSYNEQFF.